The 32 T cell receptor beta chains below were found in one sample sequenced in a study of radiotherapy plus CTLA-4 blockade in lung cancer. Assay used: immunoSEQ multiplex PCR; TCRdb lists only in-frame clones, some missing. Of about 19,000 clones detected, around 88% appear once; the ten largest clones hold 20% to 25%. The sequences come from peripheral blood, collected from a patient treated with radiotherapy plus ipilimumab. These receptors all stem from a human donor with non-small cell lung cancer whose response to radiotherapy plus ipilimumab could not be evaluated.

This rearrangement joins TRBV4-1 to TRBJ2-7, with 8 nucleotides matching TRBD2. In germline, CDR1 is MGHRA, CDR2 YSYEKL. CDR3 size: 16 residues. With 4 bases clipped from V and 0 bases from J, the junction kept 8 bases outside the gene matches. CDR3 nucleotides: TGCGCCAGCAGCCCCCACGCGGGGGGCGGCTCCTACGAGCAGTACTTC. This gives the protein CASSPHAGGGSYEQYF.

The genes are TRBV27 and TRBJ2-7, with D perhaps matching TRBD2 (5 bases). Trimming removed 3 bases from V and 0 bases from J, with 12 bases in between. There are 15 residues in the CDR3. The germline CDR1 and CDR2 sequences are MNHEY and SMNVEV (reference sequence). DNA for the CDR3: TGTGCCAGCAGTTTGATGGCTAGCCCCTCCTACGAGCAGTACTTC. It encodes CASSLMASPSYEQYF.

This clone was seen just once. The V call is TRBV5-1, the J call TRBJ1-4, with D possibly matching TRBD1 (6 bases). Germline V lookup: CDR1 SGHRS, CDR2 YFSETQ. Trimming cost V 4 bases and J 7 bases, with 17 bases left between them. The CDR3 runs to 15 residues. The CDR3 DNA reads TGCGCCAGCAGCGAGGTACAGGGCAGGGGTGAAAAACTGTTTTTT. Residues: CASSEVQGRGEKLFF.

The chain carries TRBV5-1 and TRBJ2-5; possibly TRBD1 for D (6 bases). CDR3 length: 14 amino acids. The germline V gene has CDR1 SGHRS and CDR2 YFSETQ. V gave up 2 bases and J gave up 10 bases, with 18 bases separating them. The CDR3 reads CASSFRTDRGGQYF. The DNA for the CDR3 is TGCGCCAGCAGCTTCCGGACAGACCGAGGTGGCCAGTACTTC.

This clone showed up just once. The genes are TRBV4-1 and TRBJ2-1; 7 bases line up with TRBD2. V shed 0 bases, J shed 4 bases, and the junction held 6 bases outside the gene matches. The CDR3 sequence is 16 residues long. Germline V gives CDR1 MGHRA, CDR2 YSYEKL. CDR3 protein: CASSQDSRGWYNEQFF. CDR3 bases: TGCGCCAGCAGCCAAGATTCGCGGGGGTGGTACAATGAGCAGTTCTTC.

This chain links TRBV19 with TRBJ1-1; 7 positions agree with TRBD1. Germline V gene sequence: CDR1 LNHDA, CDR2 SQIVND (reference sequence). CDR3 length: 14 amino acids. With V trimmed by 6 bases and J by 11 bases, 15 bases remained unmatched. The CDR3 DNA follows: TGTGCCAGTAGGCGGGACAGTCAAATGGGTTCCGCTTTCTTT. Protein sequence: CASRRDSQMGSAFF.

The chain employs TRBV7-9 and TRBJ2-7, with TRBD1 matching over 8 bases. V was pared by 1 base and J by 6 bases, with 5 bases of the junction left unmatched. The CDR3 is 14 residues long. From germline, CDR1 is SEHNR and CDR2 FQNEAQ (reference sequence). CDR3 amino acids: CASSLDFRGPEQYF. The CDR3 DNA follows: TGTGCCAGCAGCTTAGATTTCAGGGGGCCCGAGCAGTACTTC.

The chain joins TRBV13 to TRBJ1-2; D might be TRBD1 (5 bases). In germline, CDR1 is PRHDT, CDR2 FYEKMQ (reference sequence). Trimming took 5 bases from V and 1 from J, leaving 14 bases between them. The CDR3 runs 15 residues. The CDR3 reads CASSAPGGGNYGYTF. The CDR3 DNA is TGTGCCAGCAGCGCCCCGGGGGGGGGTAACTATGGCTACACCTTC. Full variable domain (rest looked up from reference TRBV13 and TRBJ1-2): AAGVIQSPRHLIKEKRETATLKCYPIPRHDTVYWYQQGPGQDPQFLISFYEKMQSDKGSIPDRFSAQQFSDYHSELNMSSLELGDSALYFCASSAPGGGNYGYTFGSGTRLTVV.

This chain connects TRBV10-3 to TRBJ2-7, with TRBD1 matching over 9 bases. There are 13 residues in the CDR3. V dropped 6 bases and J dropped 3; count of bases not matched to a gene: 3. Germline CDR1 ENHRY, CDR2 SYGVKD. The CDR3 reads CAISPGQGYEQYF. The CDR3 DNA reads as TGTGCCATCAGCCCGGGACAGGGCTACGAGCAGTACTTC.

The chain joins TRBV9 to TRBJ2-3, with 12 bases aligning to TRBD2. J lost 6 bases, V lost 3 bases, and 11 bases had no gene match. The germline V gene has CDR1 SGDLS and CDR2 YYNGEE. This CDR3 has 17 residues. The CDR3 region is CASSDRVGLAGSDTQYF. The CDR3 DNA sequence: TGTGCCAGCAGCGATCGAGTAGGACTAGCGGGGTCGGATACGCAGTATTTT.

The chain combines TRBV5-6 with TRBJ1-2; 7 positions match TRBD1. The CDR3 covers 14 residues. V lost 1 base, J lost 7 bases, and 7 bases stayed unmatched. The germline V gene encodes CDR1 SGHDT and CDR2 YYEEEE. The CDR3 bases are TGTGCCAGCAGCTTGTCATACACAGGGGTTGGCTACACCTTC. Residues: CASSLSYTGVGYTF.

This clone was seen a handful of times. The chain links TRBV6-5 to TRBJ1-6, with D hard to call. The germline gives CDR1 MNHEY, CDR2 SVGAGI. The length of the CDR3 is 15 residues. V was shortened by 5 bases and J by 10 bases, with 18 bases between the two germline ends. CDR3 nucleotide sequence: TGTGCCAGCAGTGCTACGGACGGAGGGAGATCACCCCTCCACTTT. Encoded protein: CASSATDGGRSPLHF.

V and J are TRBV14 and TRBJ1-2, with a weak D call TRBD1 (6 bases). Trimming took off 1 base at V and 4 bases at J, with 16 bases between the two ends. Germline lookup yields CDR1 SGHDN and CDR2 FVKESK. This CDR3 has 16 residues. The CDR3: CASSQVGAGGGYGYTF. The CDR3 DNA follows: TGTGCCAGCAGCCAAGTTGGAGCGGGGGGCGGCTATGGCTACACCTTC.

Concerning this clone: The sample carries other DNA sequences with the same CDR3. V and J are TRBV5-1 and TRBJ1-5; D not resolved. CDR1 and CDR2 from the germline V gene are SGHRS and YFSETQ. The CDR3 contains 15 residues. V lost 0 bases, J lost 0 bases, and 7 bases lay in between. Here the CDR3 reads CASSLAGDSNQPQHF. The DNA for the CDR3 is TGCGCCAGCAGCTTGGCAGGCGATAGCAATCAGCCCCAGCATTTT.

This clone was counted only a few times. Here the CDR3 DNA reads TGTGCCAGCAGTACAGGGCTCAATAGCAGGGGCTACACCTTC. Residues: CASSTGLNSRGYTF. The chain is built from TRBV6-6 and TRBJ1-2; the D gene is possibly TRBD1 (6 bases). The germline gives CDR1 MNHNY, CDR2 SVGAGI (reference sequence). Trimming took 5 bases from V and 8 from J, leaving 18 bases between them. The CDR3 is 14 residues long.

A remark on this clone: An end of the junction differs from the germline gene, which may be a read error. The V and J genes are TRBV7-2 and TRBJ1-1; D remains ambiguous. This CDR3 is 14 amino acids long. Per germline, CDR1 SGHTA and CDR2 FQGNSA. For the CDR3, the DNA is TGTGCCAGCAGCTTAGTGGCCGGGAACTCTGAAGCTTTCTTT. Amino acids: CASSLVAGNSEAFF.

The genes are TRBV7-9 and TRBJ1-1; D uncertain. Germline CDR1 reads SEHNR; CDR2 reads FQNEAQ (reference sequence). CDR3 size: 12 residues. V was trimmed by 5 bases and J by 7 bases, leaving 11 bases between them. As DNA, the CDR3 is TGTGCCAGCAGCCCCCGACATGGTGAAGCTTTCTTT. Translated, it gives CASSPRHGEAFF.

The rearrangement links TRBV9 to TRBJ2-2; TRBD2 agrees at 7 bases. The CDR3 is made up of 16 amino acids. V shed 0 bases and J 3 bases; nucleotides not matched to a gene: 5. Germline V gene sequence: CDR1 SGDLS, CDR2 YYNGEE. CDR3 protein: CASSVAFRGDTGELFF. For the CDR3, the DNA is TGTGCCAGCAGCGTAGCCTTCCGGGGGGACACCGGGGAGCTGTTTTTT.

The V call is TRBV19, the J call TRBJ1-5, with 10 bases lining up with TRBD1. Germline V gene lookup returns CDR1 LNHDA and CDR2 SQIVND (reference sequence). The CDR3 consists of 15 residues. The V and J ends lost 8 bases and 2 bases, in that order; junction bases with no gene match: 6. CDR3 nucleotides: TGTGCCAGTGACAGGGGGCTTTACGGCAATCAGCCCCAGCATTTT. It specifies CASDRGLYGNQPQHF.

V and J are TRBV2 and TRBJ2-7; 9 bases align to TRBD2. The germline gives CDR1 SNHLY, CDR2 FYNNEI. CDR3 length: 15 amino acids. J lost 0 bases, V lost 6 bases, and 6 bases had no gene match. The CDR3 region has the DNA TGTGCCAGCAGACCTAGCGGGACTCTCTCCTACGAGCAGTACTTC. Encoded protein: CASRPSGTLSYEQYF. The full variable domain, in which reference TRBV2 and TRBJ2-7 provide the parts outside the CDR3, is EPEVTQTPSHQVTQMGQEVILRCVPISNHLYFYWYRQILGQKVEFLVSFYNNEISEKSEIFDDQFSVERPDGSNFTLKIRSTKLEDSAMYFCASRPSGTLSYEQYFGPGTRLTVT.

This clone has just a few counts. The chain is built from TRBV5-4 and TRBJ1-4; 8 bases agree with TRBD1. Germline V gives CDR1 SGHNT, CDR2 YYREEE (reference sequence). The CDR3 sequence is 14 residues long. Losses at the gene ends were 4 bases for V and 7 bases for J; bases not matched to a gene: 6. DNA of the CDR3: TGTGCCAGCAGCCCCGACAGGGGCGGTGAAAAACTGTTTTTT. Protein: CASSPDRGGEKLFF.

This sequence joins TRBV5-1 and TRBJ2-1; D remains ambiguous. V was trimmed by 2 bases and J by 6 bases, leaving 6 bases between them. Germline V gene data show CDR1 as SGHRS and CDR2 as YFSETQ. There are 12 residues in the CDR3. The CDR3 is CASSLSTNEQFF. The CDR3 region has the DNA TGCGCCAGCAGCTTAAGCACCAATGAGCAGTTCTTC.

The genes are TRBV29-1 and TRBJ1-2; D call uncertain. The V gene lost 0 bases and the J gene lost 10 bases, with 3 bases spanning the gap. Germline values: CDR1 SQVTM, CDR2 ANQGSEA. This CDR3 is 9 amino acids long. CDR3: CSVEDNYTF. CDR3 nucleotide sequence: TGCAGCGTTGAAGACAACTACACCTTC.

The rearrangement joins TRBV9 to TRBJ2-7; no clear D gene. The length of the CDR3 is 13 residues. The germline V and J ends were trimmed by 0 bases and 3 bases, with 7 bases remaining between them. Germline V gives CDR1 SGDLS, CDR2 YYNGEE. The CDR3 nucleotides are TGTGCCAGCAGCGTAGGGTTCAGCTACGAGCAGTACTTC. As protein: CASSVGFSYEQYF.

The CDR3 protein is CARRVRTGSSYEQYF. As DNA, the CDR3 is TGTGCCAGAAGAGTAAGGACAGGGAGCTCCTACGAGCAGTACTTC. The rearrangement links TRBV7-5 to TRBJ2-7; TRBD1, as called in the table, went unchecked against the DNA. TRBV7-5 is flagged as a pseudogene. This CDR3 contains 15 residues.

The chain combines TRBV7-9 with TRBJ1-1; possible D gene TRBD1, 5 bases. The germline gives CDR1 SEHNR, CDR2 FQNEAQ (reference sequence). This CDR3 has 14 residues. Trimming pared 3 bases from V and 4 bases from J, leaving 12 bases between. The DNA for the CDR3 is TGTGCCAGCAGCTTCAGGGAGGTAGGCACTGAAGCTTTCTTT. This encodes CASSFREVGTEAFF.

CDR3 protein: CAIGTVPDSPLHF. The CDR3 DNA reads TGCGCCATTGGGACAGTCCCGGATTCACCCCTCCACTTT. The V call is TRBV10-2, the J call TRBJ1-6; 7 nucleotides agree with TRBD1. Germline V gene lookup returns CDR1 WSHSY and CDR2 SAAADI. J was trimmed by 8 bases and V by 10 bases; bases with no gene match: 8. The CDR3 consists of 13 residues.

The V and J genes are TRBV7-6 and TRBJ2-5; no clear D gene. The germline CDR1 and CDR2 sequences are SGHVS and FNYEAQ. This CDR3 spans 16 amino acids. V was trimmed by 4 bases and J by 3 bases, leaving 18 bases between them. CDR3 sequence (DNA): TGTGCCAGCAGCTCCCGGCTGGCGGTTAAAAAAGAGACCCAGTACTTC. As protein: CASSSRLAVKKETQYF.

The V gene is TRBV7-9, the J gene TRBJ1-2, with TRBD1 identical over 8 bases. The CDR3 is 15 amino acids. V shed 3 bases and J 3 bases; nucleotides not matched to a gene: 6. The germline CDR1 and CDR2 sequences are SEHNR and FQNEAQ (reference sequence). In DNA, the CDR3 is TGTGCCAGCAGCTTGCAGGGGGCTAGTTACTATGGCTACACCTTC. It specifies CASSLQGASYYGYTF.

The chain is built from TRBV4-2 and TRBJ2-7; 11 bases agree with TRBD2. This CDR3 has 17 amino acids. Germline assignment: CDR1 LGHNA and CDR2 YNFKEQ. The V gene end was trimmed by 0 bases and the J gene end by 4 bases; junction bases not matched to a gene: 8. The CDR3 coding sequence is TGTGCCAGCAGCCAAGATACTAGCGGGAGCGTAGCGTACGAGCAGTACTTC. It codes for CASSQDTSGSVAYEQYF.

The chain links TRBV6-6 to TRBJ1-1; D is perhaps TRBD1 (6 bases). CDR1 and CDR2 from the germline V gene are MNHNY and SVGAGI (reference sequence). The CDR3 is 13 residues long. Trimming cost V 6 bases and J 6 bases, with 14 bases left between them. The chain's CDR3 is CASSPTSGAEAFF. DNA for the CDR3: TGTGCCAGCAGCCCGACGTCAGGGGCTGAAGCTTTCTTT.

V and J are TRBV4-1 and TRBJ1-2; D is unclear. The CDR3 runs to 13 residues. Germline assignment: CDR1 MGHRA and CDR2 YSYEKL. The ends were cut back, 1 base at V and 5 bases at J, with 8 bases in the middle. CDR3 in DNA: TGCGCCAGCAGCCAAGGACATGGGTATGGCTACACCTTC. This sequence encodes CASSQGHGYGYTF.